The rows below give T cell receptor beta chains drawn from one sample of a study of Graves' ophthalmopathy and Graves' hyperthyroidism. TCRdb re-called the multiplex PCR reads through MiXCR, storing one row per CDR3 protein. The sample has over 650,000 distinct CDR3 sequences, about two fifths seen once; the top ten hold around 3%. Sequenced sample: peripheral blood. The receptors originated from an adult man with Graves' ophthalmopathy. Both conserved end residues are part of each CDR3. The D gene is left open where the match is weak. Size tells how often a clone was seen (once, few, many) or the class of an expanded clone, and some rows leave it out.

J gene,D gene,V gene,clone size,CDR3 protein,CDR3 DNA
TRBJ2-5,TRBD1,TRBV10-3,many,CASSAGTGIGETQYF,TGTGCCAGCAGTGCCGGGACAGGGATAGGAGAGACCCAGTACTTC
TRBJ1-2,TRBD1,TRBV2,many,CARTGNHYGYTF,TGTGCCAGGACAGGGAACCACTATGGCTACACCTTC
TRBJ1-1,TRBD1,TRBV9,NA,CASSLVTGALNTEAFF,TGTGCCAGCAGCCTAGTGACAGGGGCACTGAACACTGAAGCTTTCTTT
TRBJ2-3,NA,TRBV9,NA,CASSVGSDTQYF,TGTGCCAGCAGCGTAGGGAGCGATACGCAGTATTTT
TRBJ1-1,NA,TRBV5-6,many,CASSSDSYYTEAFF,TGTGCCAGCAGCTCGGACAGTTACTACACTGAAGCTTTCTTT
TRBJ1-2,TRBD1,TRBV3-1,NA,CASRSSRQGAAGYTF,TGTGCCAGCAGGTCTAGTAGACAGGGGGCGGCTGGCTACACCTTC
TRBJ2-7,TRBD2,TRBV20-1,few,CSARDNSGAYYEQYF,TGCAGTGCTAGAGATAATAGCGGGGCTTACTACGAGCAGTACTTC
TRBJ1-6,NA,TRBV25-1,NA,CASSARAGQGSNSPLHF,TGTGCCAGCAGTGCTAGAGCGGGTCAAGGGAGCAATTCACCCCTCCACTTT
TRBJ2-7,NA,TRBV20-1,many,CSAKTGTSSYEQYF,TGCAGTGCCAAGACAGGAACCAGCTCCTACGAGCAGTACTTC
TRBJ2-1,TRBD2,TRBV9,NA,CASSVASGGAVGQFF,TGTGCCAGCAGCGTTGCTAGCGGGGGGGCTGTTGGGCAGTTCTTC
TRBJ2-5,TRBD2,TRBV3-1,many,CASSQVAGEGETQYF,TGTGCCAGCAGCCAAGTAGCGGGAGAAGGGGAGACCCAGTACTTC